This TCR beta chain is drawn from a study of T cells in tuberculosis. Looking at the study overall: The T cells targeted glucose monomycolate, a mycobacterial lipid, via CD1B. PBMC were archived before or within 7 days of starting treatment. Whole-study findings and limits: Shorter CDR3-alpha in active tuberculosis partly drove smaller distances.

Regarding this clone: What it binds is not known.

Each patient had positive sputum smear microscopy and/or positive culture. Clones were sequenced by immunoSEQ multiplex PCR, and TCRdb holds only the in-frame ones, with some missing. In the table there are about 10,000 clones, 90% to 95% of which are singletons. The sequence was obtained from an adult with tuberculosis. The sequencing sample was made of PBMCs.

The CDR3 region is CASRQSFGDNEQFF. The CDR3 bases are TGTGCCAGCCGACAGAGCTTTGGGGACAATGAGCAGTTCTTC. The V call is TRBV14, the J call TRBJ2-1; TRBD1 might be the D (5 bases). Looked up from germline, CDR1 is SGHDN and CDR2 is FVKESK. The ends were cut back, 8 bases at V and 5 bases at J, with 16 bases in the middle. This CDR3 is built from 14 residues. The full variable domain, completed using reference TRBV14 and TRBJ2-1, is EAGVTQFPSHSVIEKGQTVTLRCDPISGHDNLYWYRRVMGKEIKFLLHFVKESKQDESGMPNNRFLAERTGGTYSTLKVQPAELEDSGVYFCASRQSFGDNEQFFGPGTRLTVL.